This TCR beta chain was sequenced for a study of T cell responses to AZD1222 COVID-19 vaccine. Of note for this clone: Its antigen is still unknown.

Study results and limitations: At baseline, seropositivity was found in only a handful of AZD1222 recipients. Reportedly, nearly half the spike-specific TCRs target unmutated variant regions. Mostly white British, mostly female donors; authors suggested clonal diversity may be underestimated. Distributed over spike, vaccine-associated CD4 TCRs predominated at 160-218 and 743-854.

Libraries were prepared by immunoSEQ multiplex PCR; TCRdb keeps only in-frame clonotypes and omits some of them. The data show about 150,000 clones, more than 75% seen once. This CDR3 has 14 amino acids. Trimming removed 4 bases from V and 3 bases from J; junction bases left unmatched: 6. Material: peripheral blood, obtained 28 days after the second AZD1222 dose. This receptor was identified in an adult who received the AZD1222 COVID-19 vaccine. The gene calls are TRBV5-3 and TRBJ2-7; 8 positions agree with TRBD1. TRBV5-3 is annotated as an ORF whose role is uncertain. CDR3 in DNA: TGTGCCAGAAGCGGGACAGGAGAATACTACGAGCAGTACTTC. Its translation: CARSGTGEYYEQYF.